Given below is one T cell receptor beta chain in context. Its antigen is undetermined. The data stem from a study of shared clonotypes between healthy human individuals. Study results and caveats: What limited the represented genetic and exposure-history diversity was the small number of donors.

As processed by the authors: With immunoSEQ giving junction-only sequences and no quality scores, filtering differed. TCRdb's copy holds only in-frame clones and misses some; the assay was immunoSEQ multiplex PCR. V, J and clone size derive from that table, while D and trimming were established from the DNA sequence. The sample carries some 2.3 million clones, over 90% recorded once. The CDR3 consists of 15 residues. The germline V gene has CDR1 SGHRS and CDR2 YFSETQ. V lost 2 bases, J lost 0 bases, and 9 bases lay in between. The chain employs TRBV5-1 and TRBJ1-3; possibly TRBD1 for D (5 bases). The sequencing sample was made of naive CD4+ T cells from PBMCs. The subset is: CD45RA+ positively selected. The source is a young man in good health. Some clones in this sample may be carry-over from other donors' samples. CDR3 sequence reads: CASSLGHLSGNTIYF. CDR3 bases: TGCGCCAGCAGCTTAGGACACCTCTCTGGAAACACCATATATTTT.